The clone carrying this T cell receptor beta chain was observed once. This sample stems from a study of shared clonotypes between healthy human individuals. Germline-derived CDR1 and CDR2 are SGHRS and YFSETQ. This CDR3 is 16 amino acids long. The junction had 12 bases not matched to a gene; V was cut back by 3 bases and J by 5 bases. At the deep level, the assay was run. Genomic DNA from each subset was divided evenly over several immunoSEQ plates. TCRdb's copy holds only in-frame clones and misses some; the assay was immunoSEQ multiplex PCR. The table has about 1.5 million clones, roughly 98% seen once.

Sample: naive CD4+ T cells sorted from blood. This sample's subset: CD45RA+ positively selected. The chain couples TRBV5-1 to TRBJ2-7, with 9 positions matching TRBD1. The TCR sequence derives from a man aged 25 to 45 in good health. The CDR3 nucleotides are TGCGCCAGCAGCTCAACGCCCCGGGACAGGGTACACGAGCAGTACTTC. This gives the protein CASSSTPRDRVHEQYF.